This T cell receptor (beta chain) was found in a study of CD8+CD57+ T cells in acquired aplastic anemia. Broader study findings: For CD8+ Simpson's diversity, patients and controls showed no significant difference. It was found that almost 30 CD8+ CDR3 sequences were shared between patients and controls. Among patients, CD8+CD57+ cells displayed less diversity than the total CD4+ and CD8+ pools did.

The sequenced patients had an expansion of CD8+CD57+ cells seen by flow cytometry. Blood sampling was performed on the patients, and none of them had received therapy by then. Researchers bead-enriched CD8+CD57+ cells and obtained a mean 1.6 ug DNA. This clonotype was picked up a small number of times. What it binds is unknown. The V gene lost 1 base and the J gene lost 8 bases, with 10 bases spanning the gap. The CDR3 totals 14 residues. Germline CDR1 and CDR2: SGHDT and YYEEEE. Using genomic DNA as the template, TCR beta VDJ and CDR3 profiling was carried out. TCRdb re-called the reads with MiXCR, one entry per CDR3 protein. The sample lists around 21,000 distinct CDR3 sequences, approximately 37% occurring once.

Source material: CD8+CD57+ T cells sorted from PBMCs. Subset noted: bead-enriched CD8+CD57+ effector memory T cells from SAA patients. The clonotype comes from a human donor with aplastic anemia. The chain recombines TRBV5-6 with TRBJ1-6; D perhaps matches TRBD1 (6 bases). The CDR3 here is CASSLLQGDSPLHF. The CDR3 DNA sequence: TGTGCCAGCAGCTTGTTACAGGGCGATTCACCCCTCCACTTT.